This TCR beta chain derives from a study of metastatic and nonmetastatic thyroid tumors. At the level of the study: Repertoires of blood and of tissue (tumor or nodule) from malignant and benign thyroid patients were compared. General study points: Significantly greater TCR beta diversity was reportedly found in malignant thyroid tumors than in benign nodules (in blood and tumor).

There were no patients who had received any treatment before thyroid surgery. Of note for this clone: Its antigen is unknown. A much larger clone is a single base away; this may be a read error.

The length of the CDR3 is 16 residues. With 7 bases clipped from V and 4 bases from J, the junction kept 13 bases outside the gene matches. Germline-derived CDR1 and CDR2 are MDHEN and SYDVKM. As handled by the study authors: CDR3 was compared across clinicopathological groups, and the resulting differences were used to build a distant-metastasis classifier for papillary thyroid cancer. TCRdb reassembled clones from the PCR reads with MiXCR. TCRdb assigned the V and J calls; the authors' analysis was not used. Counted here are roughly 23,000 clones, less than 15% occurring once; the ten biggest clones make up roughly 15%.

Sequenced: tumor tissue. This TCR derives from a female donor with papillary thyroid cancer or a benign thyroid nodule (not recorded which). Some clones in this sample may be carry-over from other donors' samples. The chain combines TRBV28 with TRBJ2-1; the match to TRBD1 covers 7 bases. The CDR3 is CASTPGCRGFYNEQFF. The DNA of the CDR3 is TGTGCCAGCACCCCCGGATGCAGGGGGTTTTACAATGAGCAGTTCTTC.